This TCR beta chain was profiled in a study of shared clonotypes between healthy human individuals. About the study: Each donor's CD8 memory used one plate, CD8 naive two, each CD4 subset three.

V lost 2 bases, J lost 3 bases, and 4 bases lay in between. From germline, CDR1 is KGHSH and CDR2 LQKENI. The CDR3 has 13 amino acids. All donors qualified as healthy HIV-negative adults and had experienced no recent acute infections or vaccinations. In regard to this clone: Its antigen is not identified.

In the study's own analysis: ImmunoSEQ output lacked quality scores and full-length reads, limiting matched filtering. TCRdb's copy holds only in-frame clones and misses some; the assay was immunoSEQ multiplex PCR. V, J and clone size are taken as reported in that table, and D and trimming were inferred from the DNA itself. Among 800,000 to 1,200,000 clones listed, more than 75% were seen once. Regarding the study as a whole: Rarefaction exposed incomplete sorted-subset sequencing despite large depth.

This chain joins TRBV18 and TRBJ2-2; D remains unclear. This clonotype originated in a man aged 18 to 29 in good health. Some clones in this sample may be carry-over from other donors' samples. Sequenced input: memory CD4+ T cells from PBMCs. Subset indicated: CD45RA-negative fraction. The CDR3 spells CASSPDHTGELFF. DNA of the CDR3: TGTGCCAGCTCACCAGACCACACCGGGGAGCTGTTTTTT.